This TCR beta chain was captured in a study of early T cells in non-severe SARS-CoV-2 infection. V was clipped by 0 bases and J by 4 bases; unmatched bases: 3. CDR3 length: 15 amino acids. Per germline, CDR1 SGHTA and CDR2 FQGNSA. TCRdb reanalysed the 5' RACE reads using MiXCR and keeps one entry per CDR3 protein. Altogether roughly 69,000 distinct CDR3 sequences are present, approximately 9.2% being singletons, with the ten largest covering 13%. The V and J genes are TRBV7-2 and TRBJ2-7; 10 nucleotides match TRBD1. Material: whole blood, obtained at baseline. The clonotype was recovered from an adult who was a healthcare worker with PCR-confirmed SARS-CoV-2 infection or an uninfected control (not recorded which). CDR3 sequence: CASSLAQGQGYEQYF. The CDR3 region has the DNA TGTGCCAGCAGCTTAGCGCAGGGACAGGGGTACGAGCAGTACTTC.